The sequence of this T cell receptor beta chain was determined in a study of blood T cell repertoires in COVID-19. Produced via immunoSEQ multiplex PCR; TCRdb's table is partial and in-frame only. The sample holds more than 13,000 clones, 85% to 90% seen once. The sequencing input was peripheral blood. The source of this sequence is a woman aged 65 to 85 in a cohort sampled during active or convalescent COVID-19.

The CDR3 loop is CASSPSGQGAYYGYTF. CDR3 sequence (DNA): TGTGCCAGCAGCCCGAGTGGGCAGGGGGCGTATTATGGCTACACCTTC. The rearrangement uses TRBV3-1 (or the pseudogene TRBV3-2) and TRBJ1-2, with TRBD1 identical over 8 bases. The junction had 12 bases not matched to a gene; V was cut back by 4 bases and J by 5 bases. There are 16 residues in the CDR3. The germline V gene encodes CDR1 LGHDT and CDR2 YNNKEL (reference sequence).